Presented here are 13 T cell receptor beta chains from one specimen sequenced in a study of OX40 agonist ivuxolimab in advanced cancers. Generated by immunoSEQ multiplex PCR, the TCRdb table keeps only in-frame clones and is missing some. Here the sample spans 35,000 to 50,000 clones, 88% being singletons. Specimen: CD4+ or CD8+ T cells sorted from blood, collected in a trial of the OX40 agonist ivuxolimab. The receptors were gathered from an adult with an advanced solid tumor such as melanoma, head and neck, liver or kidney cancer.

V and J are TRBV2 and TRBJ1-6; perhaps TRBD1 as D (5 bases). CDR1 is SNHLY, CDR2 FYNNEI, per germline. The CDR3 loop spans 12 amino acids. Trimming cost V 8 bases and J 10 bases, with 12 bases left between them. The CDR3: CASGGGNSPLHF. The CDR3, as DNA: TGTGCCAGCGGGGGGGGGAACTCACCCCTCCACTTT.

The chain is built from TRBV6-4 and TRBJ2-7; D uncertain. Germline lookup yields CDR1 MRHNA and CDR2 SNTAGT. CDR3 length: 13 residues. Trimming shortened V by 8 bases and J by 6 bases, and 17 bases separated the two germline ends. The CDR3 DNA reads TGTGCCAGCGGTAAATGTATGAGTTCCGAGCAGTACGTC. Translation: CASGKCMSSEQYV.

The chain links TRBV5-5 to TRBJ2-7; a possible D gene is TRBD1 (5 bases). This CDR3 region has 13 residues. V dropped 5 bases and J dropped 4 bases, with 13 bases sitting between them. The germline CDR1 and CDR2 sequences are SGHKS and YYEKEE (reference sequence). The CDR3 bases are TGTGCCAGCAGTTCAGGGCGCGCTTACGAGCAGTACGTC. It encodes CASSSGRAYEQYV.

A few counts support this clone. This chain links TRBV6-1 with TRBJ1-5; TRBD1 aligns across 7 bases. The CDR3 runs to 15 residues. Looked up from germline, CDR1 is MNHNS and CDR2 is SASEGT. J was trimmed by 10 bases and V by 1 base; bases with no gene match: 10. CDR3 coding DNA: TGTGCCAGCAGTGAAGGAGATACAGGGGTCAAACCCCAGCATTTT. Protein sequence: CASSEGDTGVKPQHF.

This rearrangement joins TRBV19 to TRBJ1-2; D may be TRBD1 (6 bases). The CDR3 is 12 amino acids. The V end lost 6 bases, the J end lost 3 bases, and 8 bases lay between the germline ends. From germline, CDR1 is LNHDA and CDR2 SQIVND (reference sequence). CDR3 sequence (DNA): TGTGCCAGTAGCACAGGGCACTATGGCTACACCTTC. Translated, it gives CASSTGHYGYTF. Filled out from reference TRBV19 and TRBJ1-2, the complete variable domain reads DGGITQSPKYLFRKEGQNVTLSCEQNLNHDAMYWYRQDPGQGLRLIYYSQIVNDFQKGDIAEGYSVSREKKESFPLTVTSAQKNPTAFYLCASSTGHYGYTFGSGTRLTVV.

Here the CDR3 DNA reads TGCGCCAGCAGTCCCCTAGCGGGGGACCCTAACACCGGGGAGCTGTTTTTT. This translates into CASSPLAGDPNTGELFF. This chain connects TRBV5-1 to TRBJ2-2; 10 bases align to TRBD2. The V gene's germline CDR1 is SGHRS and CDR2 YFSETQ. Trimming at V came to 5 bases and at J to 2 bases, leaving 9 bases not matched to a gene. This CDR3 is built from 17 residues.

This clone was detected a few times. V is TRBV27 and J is TRBJ2-7; D is possibly TRBD1 (5 bases). The ends were cut back, 3 bases at V and 3 bases at J, with 12 bases in the middle. The CDR3 contains 14 residues. In germline, CDR1 is MNHEY, CDR2 SMNVEV (reference sequence). The CDR3 nucleotides read TGTGCCAGCAGTTTTTCTTCAGGGTTCTACGAGCAGTACTTC. Translated: CASSFSSGFYEQYF.

This rearrangement joins TRBV5-1 to TRBJ2-3; 7 positions agree with TRBD1. The CDR3 sequence is 15 residues long. Germline trimming cut 0 bases from V and 3 bases from J; bases unmatched to any gene: 4. Looked up from germline, CDR1 is SGHRS and CDR2 is YFSETQ. The CDR3 reads CASSLGQGTTDTQYF. CDR3 bases: TGCGCCAGCAGCTTGGGACAGGGAACGACAGATACGCAGTATTTT.

With respect to this clone: Other DNA sequences in this sample translate to the same CDR3. The chain is built from TRBV7-2 and TRBJ1-2; no reliable D call. V lost 5 bases to trimming and J lost 4 bases, with 11 bases between them. CDR3 length equals 13 residues. Germline V CDR1 and CDR2: SGHTA, FQGNSA. The CDR3 nucleotides are TGTGCCAGCAGCCCGAGTGGGAGCTATGGCTACACCTTC. Translating gives CASSPSGSYGYTF. Based on the CDR3 plus reference TRBV7-2 and TRBJ1-2, the full variable domain is GAGVSQSPSNKVTEKGKDVELRCDPISGHTALYWYRQSLGQGLEFLIYFQGNSAPDKSGLPSDRFSAERTGGSVSTLTIQRTQQEDSAVYLCASSPSGSYGYTFGSGTRLTVV.

V usage is TRBV5-1 and J usage is TRBJ1-6; TRBD1 agrees at 8 bases. CDR1 and CDR2 (germline): SGHRS, YFSETQ. Trimming took 4 bases from V and 16 from J; bases not matched to a gene: 25. This CDR3 has 18 residues. The CDR3 nucleotides read TGCGCCAGCAGCCCCCTGACAGGGGTCCTCAACCCAGTAGCTAATCTCCACTTT. This gives the protein CASSPLTGVLNPVANLHF.

This clone showed up just a few times. The CDR3 DNA follows: TGTGCCAGCAGTTGGACAGGGGGCCGTCAGCCCCAGCATTTT. It codes for CASSWTGGRQPQHF. The chain uses TRBV28 and TRBJ1-5; 11 positions match TRBD1. CDR3 length: 14 amino acids. The junction had 2 bases not matched to a gene; V was cut back by 4 bases and J by 6 bases. Germline V gene data show CDR1 as MDHEN and CDR2 as SYDVKM. Filled out from reference TRBV28 and TRBJ1-5, the complete variable domain reads DVKVTQSSRYLVKRTGEKVFLECVQDMDHENMFWYRQDPGLGLRLIYFSYDVKMKEKGDIPEGYSVSREKKERFSLILESASTNQTSMYLCASSWTGGRQPQHFGDGTRLSIL.

The chain uses TRBV5-4 and TRBJ2-3, with D possibly being TRBD2 (7 bases). This CDR3 spans 16 amino acids. Germline CDR1 is SGHNT and CDR2 is YYREEE (reference sequence). V was clipped by 9 bases and J by 4 bases, with 24 bases between them. The CDR3, as DNA: TGTGCCATTTGCTCGGGGGGCGAGACCTATCCAGATACGCAGTATTTT. Translated: CAICSGGETYPDTQYF.

V and J are TRBV4-2 and TRBJ2-2; 7 positions match TRBD1. V lost 4 bases to trimming and J lost 10 bases; unmatched junction nucleotides: 6. The CDR3 length is 13 residues. From germline, CDR1 is LGHNA and CDR2 YNFKEQ. The DNA for the CDR3 is TGTGCCAGCAGCCTAGGGGGCAAAGAGGAGCTGTTTTTT. Its protein is CASSLGGKEELFF.